This T cell receptor beta chain was captured by sequencing in a study of OX40 agonist ivuxolimab in advanced cancers. Study in general: The study treated patients with ivuxolimab, an agonistic anti-OX40 (CD134) antibody. 30% to 40% of patients had received prior checkpoint inhibitor therapy.

In the case of this clone: At one end the junction does not follow the germline gene, possibly because of a read error.

Only in-frame clones appear in the TCRdb table, and some are missing; sequencing was by immunoSEQ multiplex PCR. The table shows 25,000 to 35,000 clones, with more than 65% occurring only once. The CDR3 spans 17 residues. Germline V gene sequence: CDR1 ENHRY, CDR2 SYGVKD. The sampling schedule covered blood at baseline, cycle 4 day 1, and cycle 7 day 1. Sequencing was performed on CD4+ or CD8+ T cells sorted from blood, taken in a trial of the OX40 agonist ivuxolimab. This TCR was sampled from an adult with an advanced solid tumor such as melanoma, head and neck, liver or kidney cancer. The V gene is TRBV10-3, the J gene TRBJ2-1; D unresolved. In DNA form, the CDR3 reads TGTGCCATCAGTGACGAAGACCTCGGGCCCTCCTTCAATGAGCAGTTCTTC. Protein sequence: CAISDEDLGPSFNEQFF.